The 26 T cell receptor beta chains below were found in one sample sequenced in a study of PD-1 blockade in classical Hodgkin lymphoma. Time point reported: newly diagnosed, previously untreated cHL patient sample. Researchers report purifying CD4+ T cells from thawed PBMCs by magnetic negative selection. Clones were sequenced by immunoSEQ multiplex PCR, and TCRdb holds only the in-frame ones, with some missing. This table has fewer than 40,000 clones, 75% to 90% appearing once. The sequenced sample was CD4+ T cells from blood. The receptors here all came from a human donor with classical Hodgkin lymphoma.

This clone appeared a single time. V is TRBV5-5 and J is TRBJ1-1, with unresolved D. V dropped 0 bases and J dropped 6 bases, with 21 bases sitting between them. This CDR3 spans 17 amino acids. CDR1 and CDR2 from the germline V gene are SGHKS and YYEKEE (reference sequence). The CDR3 sequence is CASSLDPGIESGAEAFF. CDR3 coding DNA: TGTGCCAGCAGCTTGGATCCAGGAATTGAGAGTGGAGCTGAAGCTTTCTTT.

The V and J genes are TRBV28 and TRBJ2-1; 7 bases fit TRBD1. The V gene end was trimmed by 6 bases and the J gene end by 7 bases; junction bases not matched to a gene: 6. Germline V gene data show CDR1 as MDHEN and CDR2 as SYDVKM. This CDR3 contains 13 residues. CDR3 sequence reads: CASRAGGWNEQFF. The CDR3 bases are TGTGCCAGCAGAGCAGGGGGATGGAATGAGCAGTTCTTC.

The J gene is TRBJ1-3, the V gene TRBV28; no clear D gene. The CDR3 loop spans 12 amino acids. Germline V gives CDR1 MDHEN, CDR2 SYDVKM. Deletions cut 5 bases from V and 4 bases from J, with 6 bases between. The CDR3 is CASSPRGNTIYF. Here the CDR3 DNA reads TGTGCCAGCAGTCCCCGAGGAAACACCATATATTTT.

The J gene is TRBJ1-6, the V gene TRBV5-1, with TRBD1 matching over 7 bases. CDR1 is SGHRS, CDR2 YFSETQ, per germline. V gave up 7 bases and J gave up 9 bases; unmatched junction bases: 4. The CDR3 runs to 12 residues. The CDR3 protein is CASRDSISPLHF. DNA for the CDR3: TGCGCCAGCCGGGACAGCATTTCACCCCTCCACTTT.

This clone was seen only a few times. This chain uses TRBV5-1 with TRBJ2-5; D possibly corresponds to TRBD2 (5 bases). The CDR3 is 14 amino acids. CDR1 SGHRS and CDR2 YFSETQ come from the germline V gene. With 1 base removed from V and 2 bases from J, the gap between germline ends came to 9 bases. The CDR3, as DNA: TGCGCCAGCAGCTTGTCAGCGGCTCAAGAGACCCAGTACTTC. It translates to CASSLSAAQETQYF.

This clone was detected once. The gene calls are TRBV27 and TRBJ2-7; 9 bases are a match to TRBD1. J gave up 1 base and V 6 bases, and 7 bases lay outside the gene matches. Germline-derived CDR1 and CDR2 are MNHEY and SMNVEV (reference sequence). This CDR3 is 15 amino acids long. The chain's CDR3 is CASSSAGTGSYEQYF. CDR3 DNA sequence: TGTGCCAGCAGCTCCGCCGGGACAGGGTCCTACGAGCAGTACTTC.

This chain uses TRBV4-2 with TRBJ2-7; TRBD2 matches at 10 bases. Trimming at V came to 3 bases and at J to 2 bases, leaving 1 base not matched to a gene. This CDR3 has 14 amino acids. From germline, CDR1 is LGHNA and CDR2 YNFKEQ. The CDR3 nucleotides read TGTGCCAGCAGCCAGGGGACTAGCGCCTACGAGCAGTACTTC. This translates into CASSQGTSAYEQYF.

V and J are TRBV6-1 and TRBJ2-5, with 11 positions matching TRBD2. This CDR3 has 15 amino acids. CDR1 MNHNS and CDR2 SASEGT come from the germline V gene. Unmatched junction bases numbered 8, after V lost 6 bases and J lost 5 bases. CDR3 DNA sequence: TGTGCCAGCAGGTTAGCGGGGGGGCCTTCGGAGACCCAGTACTTC. The encoded protein is CASRLAGGPSETQYF.

The chain has TRBV10-3 and TRBJ2-5, with D unclear. The germline V gene encodes CDR1 ENHRY and CDR2 SYGVKD. This CDR3 region has 13 residues. Trimming stripped 2 bases from V and 1 base from J, with 5 bases between. The CDR3 reads CAISEESQETQYF. The DNA for the CDR3 is TGTGCCATCAGTGAGGAGAGCCAAGAGACCCAGTACTTC.

This chain joins TRBV19 and TRBJ2-5, with D unclear. CDR1 is LNHDA and CDR2 is SQIVND in the germline V gene (reference sequence). Trimming shortened V by 7 bases and J by 4 bases, and 13 bases separated the two germline ends. This CDR3 region has 13 residues. The CDR3 reads CASTHAGVETQYF. The CDR3 coding sequence is TGTGCCAGTACCCACGCAGGCGTAGAGACCCAGTACTTC.

The CDR3 protein is CASSPPASSGSYGYTF. The CDR3 DNA follows: TGTGCCAGCTCACCACCGGCCTCGTCGGGGAGCTATGGCTACACCTTC. The chain uses TRBV18 and TRBJ1-2; D is uncertain. Per germline, CDR1 KGHSH and CDR2 LQKENI. V was cut by 0 bases and J by 4 bases, with 15 bases left in between. The CDR3 runs to 16 residues.

The gene calls are TRBV4-1 and TRBJ2-2; TRBD1 agrees at 7 bases. The CDR3 has 16 amino acids. Germline lookup yields CDR1 MGHRA and CDR2 YSYEKL. V gave up 0 bases and J gave up 7 bases; unmatched junction bases: 8. CDR3 coding DNA: TGCGCCAGCAGCCAAGAATCGAGGGGGCCCGGCGGGGAGCTGTTTTTT. Translation: CASSQESRGPGGELFF.

The CDR3 loop reads CASSQDRDRGTDTQYF. The DNA for the CDR3 is TGCGCCAGCAGCCAAGATAGGGACAGGGGCACAGATACGCAGTATTTT. J is TRBJ2-3 and V is TRBV4-3, with 9 positions matching TRBD1. Germline trimming cut 0 bases from V and 1 base from J; bases unmatched to any gene: 2. There are 16 residues in the CDR3. The V gene's germline CDR1 is LGHNA and CDR2 YSLEER.

V is TRBV5-1 and J is TRBJ2-7; TRBD2 is a possible D gene (5 bases). This CDR3 is 14 amino acids long. The V gene's germline CDR1 is SGHRS and CDR2 YFSETQ. V lost 1 base to trimming and J lost 2 bases, with 10 bases between them. The CDR3 reads CASSLRRAAYEQYF. The CDR3 DNA follows: TGCGCCAGCAGCTTGAGGCGGGCCGCCTACGAGCAGTACTTC.

This clone was found a few times. The CDR3: CASSEQTGMNTEAFF. In nucleotides, the CDR3 is TGTGCCAGCTCAGAACAGACAGGGATGAACACTGAAGCTTTCTTT. V gene TRBV18 combines with J gene TRBJ1-1; 7 nucleotides align to TRBD1. CDR1 and CDR2 from the germline V gene are KGHSH and LQKENI. J was trimmed by 0 bases and V by 5 bases; bases with no gene match: 6. The CDR3 is 15 amino acids.

The chain is built from TRBV27 and TRBJ2-2; D ambiguous. In germline, CDR1 is MNHEY, CDR2 SMNVEV (reference sequence). The CDR3 is 16 amino acids. The V and J ends lost 4 bases and 8 bases respectively, with 20 bases between them. DNA for the CDR3: TGTGCCAGCAGTTCCACTTCCCCCCCCCAAACAGGGGAGCTGTTTTTT. It encodes CASSSTSPPQTGELFF.

The chain combines TRBV5-1 with TRBJ1-5, with TRBD1 matching over 8 bases. Germline CDR1 and CDR2: SGHRS and YFSETQ. The V and J ends lost 1 base and 6 bases, in that order; junction bases with no gene match: 6. This CDR3 has 15 amino acids. The CDR3 spells CASSLSGQVSQPQHF. The DNA for the CDR3 is TGCGCCAGCAGCTTGTCGGGACAGGTGAGTCAGCCCCAGCATTTT.

The J gene is TRBJ1-2, the V gene TRBV9; D perhaps matches TRBD1 (5 bases). V was clipped by 3 bases and J by 0 bases, with 12 bases between them. The CDR3 extends over 15 amino acids. CDR1 and CDR2 from the germline V gene are SGDLS and YYNGEE. CDR3 in amino acids: CASSGGTGTNYGYTF. As DNA, the CDR3 is TGTGCCAGCAGCGGAGGGACGGGTACTAACTATGGCTACACCTTC.

This clone showed up just a few times. In nucleotides, the CDR3 is TGTGCCAGCAGCTTAGGGCACAATCAGCCCCAGCATTTT. Translated, it gives CASSLGHNQPQHF. The rearrangement uses TRBV7-3 and TRBJ1-5; D not certain. The CDR3 has 13 amino acids. In germline, CDR1 is SGHTA, CDR2 FQGTGA. Deletions cut 2 bases from V and 3 bases from J, with 5 bases between. Looking up the rest from reference TRBV7-3 and TRBJ1-5 gives the full variable domain: GAGVSQTPSNKVTEKGKYVELRCDPISGHTALYWYRQSLGQGPEFLIYFQGTGAADDSGLPNDRFFAVRPEGSVSTLKIQRTERGDSAVYLCASSLGHNQPQHFGDGTRLSIL.

The CDR3 nucleotides read TGCGCCAGCAGCTTGGGGGACGAGGAGACCCAGTACTTC. Protein sequence: CASSLGDEETQYF. The chain links TRBV5-1 to TRBJ2-5, with D perhaps given as TRBD1 or TRBD2 (5 bases each). This CDR3 contains 13 residues. V gave up 0 bases and J gave up 5 bases, with 8 bases separating them. CDR1 SGHRS and CDR2 YFSETQ come from the germline V gene.

This clone occurred once. This sequence joins TRBV7-8 and TRBJ2-7, with 8 nucleotides matching TRBD1. The germline V gene has CDR1 SGHVS and CDR2 FQNEAQ. There are 14 residues in the CDR3. Losses at the gene ends were 5 bases for V and 0 bases for J; bases not matched to a gene: 3. CDR3 residues: CASSRTGISYEQYF. The CDR3 nucleotides read TGTGCCAGCAGCCGGACAGGGATCTCCTACGAGCAGTACTTC.

The chain is built from TRBV27 and TRBJ1-4; maybe TRBD1 (5 bases). Germline V gene data show CDR1 as MNHEY and CDR2 as SMNVEV (reference sequence). The CDR3 is 15 residues long. Trimming removed 1 base at V and 4 bases at J, with 10 bases between. The CDR3 loop reads CASSLYPQGNEKLFF. DNA for the CDR3: TGTGCCAGCAGTTTATACCCCCAGGGTAATGAAAAACTGTTTTTT.

The rearrangement links TRBV6-5 to TRBJ2-5, with a weak D call TRBD1 (5 bases). The CDR3 is 13 amino acids. CDR1 MNHEY and CDR2 SVGAGI come from the germline V gene. V was pared by 6 bases and J by 2 bases, with 10 bases between. CDR3 DNA: TGTGCCAGCAGGAACAGGTTTCAAGAGACCCAGTACTTC. This gives the protein CASRNRFQETQYF.

The rearrangement joins TRBV5-6 to TRBJ2-2; D uncertain. Trimming left V 0 bases short and J 1 base short, with 7 bases between. Looked up from germline, CDR1 is SGHDT and CDR2 is YYEEEE. The CDR3 loop spans 15 amino acids. The CDR3 here is CASSLGPGNTGELFF. CDR3 nucleotides: TGTGCCAGCAGCTTGGGGCCAGGGAACACCGGGGAGCTGTTTTTT.

This sequence joins TRBV18 and TRBJ1-1; D gene uncertain. Trimming stripped 3 bases from V and 1 base from J, with 12 bases between. This CDR3 is built from 15 residues. Looked up from germline, CDR1 is KGHSH and CDR2 is LQKENI. The CDR3 sequence is CASSPHSGENTEAFF. As DNA, the CDR3 is TGTGCCAGCTCACCCCATTCCGGGGAGAACACTGAAGCTTTCTTT.

V gene TRBV19 combines with J gene TRBJ1-6; D remains ambiguous. The germline V and J ends were trimmed by 4 bases and 13 bases, with 11 bases remaining between them. The length of the CDR3 is 12 residues. The germline V gene encodes CDR1 LNHDA and CDR2 SQIVND (reference sequence). CDR3 amino acids: CASSNLWDPLHF. The CDR3 DNA reads TGTGCCAGTAGTAATTTATGGGATCCCCTCCACTTT.